What follows describes a single T cell receptor (beta chain). Repertoires were generated with immunoSEQ multiplex PCR, while TCRdb's copy carries only in-frame clones and drops some. The profile shows 150,000 to 200,000 clones, nearly 90% of them singletons. The data were taken from a study of cytotoxic CD8 clonotypes in ibrutinib-treated CLL. This specimen was PBMCs, taken at disease progression, from a patient treated with ibrutinib. The receptor was isolated from a human donor with chronic lymphocytic leukemia.

CDR3 DNA: TGCAGCGTCCCGGGGAGGCGCCTTTATGGCTACACCTTC. Translation gives CSVPGRRLYGYTF. The rearrangement joins TRBV29-1 to TRBJ1-2; D is unresolved. The length of the CDR3 is 13 residues. CDR1 is SQVTM, CDR2 ANQGSEA, per germline. V was clipped by 6 bases and J by 5 bases, with 16 bases between them.